This T cell receptor beta chain was captured in a study of CD8+ T cells in alopecia areata. In the study overall: Severity of treated patients was scored by affected scalp percentage.

Study findings and constraints: Both scalp clonality and the expanded CD8+ clones among the top 100 showed a significant decrease with tofacitinib.

cDNA prepared by RNA extraction and subsequent reverse transcription served as the template for sequencing. Data came from immunoSEQ multiplex PCR; TCRdb stores just in-frame clones and leaves some out. Found here are roughly 190,000 clones, roughly three fifths of them singletons; the top ten hold about 0.65%. Turning to this clone: No antigen is known for it.

The germline CDR1 and CDR2 sequences are LNHDA and SQIVND (reference sequence). This CDR3 region has 13 residues. Trimming left V 5 bases short and J 0 bases short, with 8 bases between. Treatment defined: oral pan-JAK inhibitor, 5-10 mg twice daily. Lesional scalp punch biopsies and peripheral blood came from alopecia areata patients. The authors sorted CD4+ and CD8+ T cells from PBMCs. The clonotype was recovered from a human donor with alopecia areata. Sequenced material: CD4+ T cells sorted from blood, taken at week 4, from a patient treated with tofacitinib. This chain uses TRBV19 with TRBJ2-7; no reliable D call. The CDR3 protein is CASSLADSYEQYF. CDR3 DNA: TGTGCCAGTAGTCTTGCCGACTCCTACGAGCAGTACTTC.